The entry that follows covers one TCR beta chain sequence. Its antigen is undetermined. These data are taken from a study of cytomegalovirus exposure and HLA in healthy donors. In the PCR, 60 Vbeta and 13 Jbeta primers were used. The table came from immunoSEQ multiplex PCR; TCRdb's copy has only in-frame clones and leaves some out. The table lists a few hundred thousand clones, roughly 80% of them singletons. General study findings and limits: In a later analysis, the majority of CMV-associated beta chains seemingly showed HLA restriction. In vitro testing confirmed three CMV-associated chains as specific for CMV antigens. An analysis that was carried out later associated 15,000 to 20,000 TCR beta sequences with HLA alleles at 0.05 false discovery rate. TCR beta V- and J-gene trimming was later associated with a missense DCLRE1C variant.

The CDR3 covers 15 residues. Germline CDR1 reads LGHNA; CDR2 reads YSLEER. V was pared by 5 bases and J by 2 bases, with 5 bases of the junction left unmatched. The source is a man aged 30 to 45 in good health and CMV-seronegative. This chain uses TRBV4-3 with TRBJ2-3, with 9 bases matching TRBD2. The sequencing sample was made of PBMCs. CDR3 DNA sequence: TGCGCCAGCAGCACGACTAGCGGCTACACAGATACGCAGTATTTT. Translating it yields CASSTTSGYTDTQYF.